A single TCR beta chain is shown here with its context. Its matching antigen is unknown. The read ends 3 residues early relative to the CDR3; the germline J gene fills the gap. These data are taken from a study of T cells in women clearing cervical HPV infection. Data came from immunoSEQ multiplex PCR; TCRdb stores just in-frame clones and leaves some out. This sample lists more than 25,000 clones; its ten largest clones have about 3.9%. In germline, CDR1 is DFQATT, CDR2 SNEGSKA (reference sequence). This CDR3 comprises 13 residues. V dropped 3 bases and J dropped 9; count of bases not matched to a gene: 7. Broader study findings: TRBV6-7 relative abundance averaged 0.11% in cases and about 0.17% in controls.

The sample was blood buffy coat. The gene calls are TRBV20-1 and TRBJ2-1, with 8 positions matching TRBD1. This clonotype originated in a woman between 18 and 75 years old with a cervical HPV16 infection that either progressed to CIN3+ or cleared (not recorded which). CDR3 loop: CSARGTGQVEQFF. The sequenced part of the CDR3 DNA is TGCAGTGCTAGGGGAACGGGACAGGTTGAG.